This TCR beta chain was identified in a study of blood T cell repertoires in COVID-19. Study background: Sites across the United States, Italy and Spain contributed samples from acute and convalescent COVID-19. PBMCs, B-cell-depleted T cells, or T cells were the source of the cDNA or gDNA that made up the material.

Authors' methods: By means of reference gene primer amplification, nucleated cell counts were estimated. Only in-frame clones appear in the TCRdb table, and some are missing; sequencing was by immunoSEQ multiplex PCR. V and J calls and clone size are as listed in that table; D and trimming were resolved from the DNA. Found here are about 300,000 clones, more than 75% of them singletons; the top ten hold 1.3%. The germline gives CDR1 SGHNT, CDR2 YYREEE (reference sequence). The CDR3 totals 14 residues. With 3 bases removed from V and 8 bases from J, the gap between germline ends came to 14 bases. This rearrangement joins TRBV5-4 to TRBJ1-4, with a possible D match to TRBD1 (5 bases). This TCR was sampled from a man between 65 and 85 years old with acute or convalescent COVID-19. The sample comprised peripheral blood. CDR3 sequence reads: CASSYWGIDEKLFF. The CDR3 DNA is TGTGCCAGCAGCTATTGGGGCATCGACGAAAAACTGTTTTTT.